The 14 T cell receptor beta chains in this list originate from one sample, sequenced in a study of blood T cell repertoires in COVID-19 (dated by TCRdb to about 2020). Libraries were prepared through the immunoSEQ multiplex PCR assay. This is the immuneACCESS table as TCRdb keeps it, with only in-frame sequences that have V and J called. A part of the clones is gone; compared with another copy, unresolved V genes explain less than half, and the rest is unexplained. The sample table shows some 90,000 clones, and approximately 81% are seen once. The ten largest account for about 4.1% of the sample. Material: peripheral blood. The receptor set was obtained from a man aged 60 to 69 with acute or convalescent COVID-19.

In its sample, this clone was seen once. The V call is TRBV12-3 or TRBV12-4, the J call TRBJ2-5; D is unclear. With 4 bases removed from V and 2 bases from J, the gap between germline ends came to 2 bases. The CDR3 has 11 amino acids. The CDR3 protein is CASSSQETQYF. CDR3 coding DNA: TGTGCCAGCAGTTCACAAGAGACCCAGTACTTC.

The chain carries TRBV30 and TRBJ1-1; D is ambiguous. CDR1 and CDR2 from the germline V gene are GTSNPN and SVGIG (reference sequence). V was shortened by 3 bases and J by 2 bases, with 19 bases between the two germline ends. CDR3 size: 16 residues. In nucleotides, the CDR3 is TGTGCCTGGAGACCCACACGTCGGGTGCCAAACACTGAAGCTTTCTTT. Translation: CAWRPTRRVPNTEAFF. The variable domain in full, completed from reference TRBV30 and TRBJ1-1, reads SQTIHQWPATLVQPVGSPLSLECTVEGTSNPNLYWYRQAAGRGLQLLFYSVGIGQISSEVPQNLSASRPQDRQFILSSKKLLLSDSGFYLCAWRPTRRVPNTEAFFGQGTRLTVV.

The chain carries TRBV28 and TRBJ2-5; 11 bases are shared with TRBD1. This CDR3 spans 14 amino acids. CDR1 is MDHEN and CDR2 is SYDVKM in the germline V gene. J lost 3 bases, V lost 6 bases, and 3 bases had no gene match. CDR3 nucleotides: TGTGCCAGCAGGGGGACAGGGGGGGAAGAGACCCAGTACTTC. It encodes CASRGTGGEETQYF.

DNA of the CDR3: TGTGCCAGCAGCCCGAGACAGGGGGCCGATGAAAAACTGTTTTTT. Translating it yields CASSPRQGADEKLFF. V and J are TRBV7-9 and TRBJ1-4; 10 bases line up with TRBD1. The CDR3 length is 15 residues. Germline CDR1 SEHNR, CDR2 FQNEAQ (reference sequence). Trimming cost V 5 bases and J 6 bases; bases outside gene matches: 6.

The chain combines TRBV28 with TRBJ1-6, with TRBD1 identical over 7 bases. The CDR3 spans 16 residues. The V gene's germline CDR1 is MDHEN and CDR2 SYDVKM. V trimming: 5 bases; J trimming: 8 bases; junction bases outside the gene matches: 12. CDR3 sequence: CASSPIGGTAYSPLHF. DNA of the CDR3: TGTGCCAGCAGTCCCATAGGTGGGACAGCCTATTCACCCCTCCACTTT. Drawing the rest from reference TRBV28 and TRBJ1-6, the complete variable domain is DVKVTQSSRYLVKRTGEKVFLECVQDMDHENMFWYRQDPGLGLRLIYFSYDVKMKEKGDIPEGYSVSREKKERFSLILESASTNQTSMYLCASSPIGGTAYSPLHFGNGTRLTVT.

The chain joins TRBV6-5 to TRBJ1-3; D unclear. Germline lookup yields CDR1 MNHEY and CDR2 SVGAGI. CDR3 length: 13 residues. Trimming took off 10 bases at V and 2 bases at J, with 12 bases between the two ends. CDR3 coding DNA: TGTGCCATCTACAGATCAGCTGGAAACACCATATATTTT. Protein: CAIYRSAGNTIYF.

V and J are TRBV6-1 and TRBJ2-7; 8 bases match TRBD1. Germline loops: CDR1 MNHNS, CDR2 SASEGT. The junction had 9 bases not matched to a gene; V was cut back by 1 base and J by 4 bases. CDR3 length: 16 amino acids. CDR3 amino acids: CASSEDRGQGWYEQYF. CDR3 DNA: TGTGCCAGCAGTGAAGATCGCGGACAGGGTTGGTACGAGCAGTACTTC.

This clone appeared a single time. The chain combines TRBV9 with TRBJ2-1; 10 bases are a match to TRBD1. The V gene end was trimmed by 0 bases and the J gene end by 7 bases; junction bases not matched to a gene: 10. The CDR3 spans 17 residues. From germline, CDR1 is SGDLS and CDR2 YYNGEE. The CDR3 reads CASSVDRDRGGLNEQFF. CDR3 nucleotides: TGTGCCAGCAGCGTAGACCGGGACAGGGGTGGGCTGAATGAGCAGTTCTTC.

The chain carries TRBV10-3 and TRBJ1-4, with 7 bases identical to TRBD1. The CDR3 totals 13 residues. The ends lost 11 bases at V and 5 bases at J; junction bases unmatched: 8. Germline-derived CDR1 and CDR2 are ENHRY and SYGVKD. This CDR3 reads CASGTAFNEKLFF. DNA of the CDR3: TGTGCCTCTGGGACAGCGTTCAATGAAAAACTGTTTTTT.

This CDR3 is CASSPAGGGGSEKLFF. CDR3 DNA: TGCGCCAGCAGCCCCGCCGGAGGAGGGGGCAGTGAAAAACTGTTTTTT. The rearrangement links TRBV5-1 to TRBJ1-4; 7 bases agree with TRBD1. CDR3 length: 16 residues. The V gene end was trimmed by 4 bases and the J gene end by 7 bases; junction bases not matched to a gene: 13. Per the germline V gene, CDR1 is SGHRS and CDR2 is YFSETQ.

The chain employs TRBV24-1 and TRBJ2-3; 12 nucleotides match TRBD1. The CDR3 extends over 16 amino acids. Germline loops: CDR1 KGHDR, CDR2 SFDVKD. Losses at the gene ends were 4 bases for V and 4 bases for J; bases not matched to a gene: 5. CDR3 DNA: TGTGCCACCAGTGACCCCGGGACAGGGGGCGCAGATACGCAGTATTTT. It specifies CATSDPGTGGADTQYF.

CDR3 coding DNA: TGTGCCAGCTCACCAGACAGGGACAATCAGCCCCAGCATTTT. Protein sequence: CASSPDRDNQPQHF. J is TRBJ1-5 and V is TRBV18, with 7 bases fitting TRBD1. This CDR3 comprises 14 residues. Germline V gives CDR1 KGHSH, CDR2 LQKENI. V lost 2 bases to trimming and J lost 3 bases; unmatched junction nucleotides: 1.

The chain couples TRBV12-3 or TRBV12-4 to TRBJ2-2; weak D call: TRBD1 (5 bases). This CDR3 has 13 amino acids. Trimming pared 5 bases from V and 4 bases from J, leaving 8 bases between. DNA for the CDR3: TGTGCCAGCAGTGAAAGGGGCACCGGGGAGCTGTTTTTT. Residues: CASSERGTGELFF.

J is TRBJ2-1 and V is TRBV14; 15 bases align to TRBD2. This CDR3 is built from 17 residues. CDR1 is SGHDN, CDR2 FVKESK, per germline. Trimming removed 1 base from V and 9 bases from J; junction bases left unmatched: 7. CDR3 amino acids: CASSQAGLAGGPGEQFF. In DNA form, the CDR3 reads TGTGCCAGCAGCCAAGCAGGACTAGCGGGAGGGCCGGGTGAGCAGTTCTTC.